The TCR beta chain under discussion was sequenced for a study of cytomegalovirus exposure and HLA in healthy donors. Study-level information: Among about 400 genotyped donors, around 82% fell in the Caucasian-associated ancestry cluster. Points from the study as a whole: Later analysis showed TCR association rates varying by HLA locus, highest for DRB1 and lowest for HLA-C.

On this clone itself: Its antigen is not identified.

PCR amplification relied on 60 Vbeta primers (plus 13 Jbeta primers). Under the authors' procedure: An analysis that came later counted approximately 76 million unique TCR beta chains, around 10 million shared. Sequenced by immunoSEQ multiplex PCR; TCRdb stores in-frame clones only, minus some. The D gene and trimming were derived from the DNA, and the V and J assignments and clone size from that table. The sample yields roughly 120,000 clones, 75% to 85% seen once. The CDR3 has 14 residues. The V and J ends lost 6 bases and 5 bases respectively, with 11 bases between them. Per germline, CDR1 MDHEN and CDR2 SYDVKM.

This chain connects TRBV28 to TRBJ1-6; unclear D gene. This clonotype was obtained from a male donor in good health and CMV-seronegative. Sample: PBMCs. CDR3 coding DNA: TGTGCCAGCAGCCTTGCAACTAATAATTCACCCCTCCACTTT. Translation gives CASSLATNNSPLHF.